This is a list of T cell receptor beta chains from one sample in a study of metastatic and nonmetastatic thyroid tumors. TCRdb re-analyzed the PCR reads using MiXCR. The sample lists approximately 15,000 clones, approximately 3.7% occurring once. Sequenced sample: tumor tissue. Receptors originate from a female donor with papillary thyroid cancer or a benign thyroid nodule (not recorded which). Some clones in this sample may be carry-over from other donors' samples. The CDR3 runs from the conserved cysteine through the conserved F or W. D genes are given only for firm matches. Size values are once, few and many counts, or a class for expanded clones, and some rows have none.

>TRBV5-1|NA|TRBJ1-2|NA
TGCGCCAGCAGCTTTCGTAATATGAACTATGGCTACACCTTC
CASSFRNMNYGYTF
>TRBV6-1|few|TRBJ1-2|NA
TGTGCCAGCAGTGCGGGCAGGGAGGGGGATGGCTACACCTTC
CASSAGREGDGYTF
>TRBV6-1|NA|TRBJ2-7|TRBD1
TGTGCCAGCAGGACAGGGGACTCGATACCATACGAGCAGTACTTC
CASRTGDSIPYEQYF
>TRBV6-2/TRBV6-3|few|TRBJ2-7|TRBD1
TGTGCCAGCAGTGAACCGGGACAGGGCCACGAGCAGTACTTC
CASSEPGQGHEQYF
>TRBV11-2|few|TRBJ2-2|NA
TGTGCCAGCAGCCCCTCTAGGAACACCGGGGAGCTGTTTTTT
CASSPSRNTGELFF
>TRBV2|few|TRBJ2-3|NA
TGTGCCAGCAGTGATCGGCGAGCGGGCGATACAGATACGCAGTATTTT
CASSDRRAGDTDTQYF
>TRBV20-1|NA|TRBJ2-1|NA
TGCAGTGAGCTTAATAGCTTCCGATACAATGAGCAGTTCTTC
CSELNSFRYNEQFF
>TRBV6-1|few|TRBJ2-7|TRBD2
TGTGCCAGCAGTCGGTGGGCGGGCGGGAGTAGTTACGAGCAGTACTTC
CASSRWAGGSSYEQYF
>TRBV25-1|NA|TRBJ2-2|NA
TGTGCCAGCAGGGATCATGCCGGGGAGCTGTTTTTT
CASRDHAGELFF
>TRBV12-3/TRBV12-4|few|TRBJ1-5|NA
TGTGCCAGCAGTTCGACAGATCAGCCCCAGCATTTT
CASSSTDQPQHF
>TRBV12-3/TRBV12-4|NA|TRBJ1-5|NA
TGTGCCAGCAGCGCGGGGGTAGGGCCCCAGCATTTT
CASSAGVGPQHF
>TRBV28|few|TRBJ1-1|NA
TGTGCCAGCAGCCATTACGCAGGGACAACCCATAAAGCTTTCTTT
CASSHYAGTTHKAFF
>TRBV30|NA|TRBJ2-2|NA
TGTGCCTGGAGTGTGGTTCGGGCTAGTAGGACCGGGGAGCTGTTTTTT
CAWSVVRASRTGELFF
>TRBV12-3/TRBV12-4|NA|TRBJ1-6|TRBD1
TGTGCCAGCAGTTTAAGGGACAGGGATTCACCCCTCCACTTT
CASSLRDRDSPLHF
>TRBV10-3|few|TRBJ2-5|NA
TGTGCCATCAGTGAAGGGTACCAAGAGACCCAGTACTTC
CAISEGYQETQYF
>TRBV2|NA|TRBJ1-2|NA
TGTGCCAGCGTCTACAAGAAGGCCTATGGCTACACCTTC
CASVYKKAYGYTF
>TRBV5-1|few|TRBJ1-3|NA
TGCGCCAGCAGCTGGAACGGACGGATCTCTGGAAACACCATATATTTT
CASSWNGRISGNTIYF
>TRBV12-3/TRBV12-4|few|TRBJ2-1|TRBD2
TGTGCCAGCAGTTTAGCCCGCCAGGCGGGGGTGTTAAATGAGCAGTTCTTC
CASSLARQAGVLNEQFF
>TRBV27|NA|TRBJ1-2|NA
TGTGCCAGCAGTTTATCAACGGACCCCACACTATATGGCTACACCTTC
CASSLSTDPTLYGYTF
>TRBV12-3/TRBV12-4|medium-sized|TRBJ1-6|NA
TGTGCCAGCAGTTTACCCTTGGGGGGTTCAATTGCTTCACCCCTCCACTTT
CASSLPLGGSIASPLHF
>TRBV6-1|few|TRBJ1-3|NA
TGTGCCAGCAGCCTGGGACTCTCTGGAAACACCATATATTTT
CASSLGLSGNTIYF
>TRBV6-5|NA|TRBJ2-7|NA
TGTGCCAGCAGTTTTTCCCTTCAGCGGGAGCAGTACTTC
CASSFSLQREQYF
>TRBV6-9|NA|TRBJ1-6|NA
TGTGCCAGCAGTTACCCTCTAAGCTCCTATAATTCACCCCTCCACTTT
CASSYPLSSYNSPLHF
>TRBV6-1|NA|TRBJ1-6|NA
TGTGCCAGCAACGCAGGGGAAAGTTTCGGTTCACCCCTCCACTTT
CASNAGESFGSPLHF
>TRBV6-1|NA|TRBJ2-1|TRBD1
TGTGCCAGCAGTGAGCTGACGTACGGGACAGGGGGAGAGCAGTTCTTC
CASSELTYGTGGEQFF
>TRBV19|NA|TRBJ1-5|NA
TGTGCCAGTATCCCGCGTAAGGTGAATCAGCCCCAGCATTTT
CASIPRKVNQPQHF
>TRBV25-1|NA|TRBJ1-1|NA
TGTGCCAGCAGTTCAGGGACAAACACTGAAGCTTTCTTT
CASSSGTNTEAFF
>TRBV11-1|many|TRBJ2-7|NA
TGTGCCAGCAGCTTAACCCGACTAGTCTACGAGCAGTACTTC
CASSLTRLVYEQYF
>TRBV11-3|medium-sized|TRBJ1-2|NA
TGTGCCAGCAGCTTAGGGGGCCAACTCAGGCGCTACACCTTC
CASSLGGQLRRYTF
>TRBV28|few|TRBJ2-1|TRBD2
TGTGCCAGCAGTGAGACTAGCCGTGAGCAGTTCTTC
CASSETSREQFF
>TRBV28|few|TRBJ2-2|NA
TGTGCCAGCAGTTTTGGGGGGGCAGGGGGCTTCACCGGGGAGCTGTTTTTT
CASSFGGAGGFTGELFF
>TRBV6-9|NA|TRBJ2-2|TRBD1
TGTGCCAGCAGTTACACAAGGGGGCCGGGGAACACCGGGGAGCTGTTTTTT
CASSYTRGPGNTGELFF
>TRBV28|few|TRBJ2-3|TRBD2
TGTGCCAGCAGTTTTCTAGCGGGAACAGATACGCAGTATTTT
CASSFLAGTDTQYF
>TRBV6-2/TRBV6-3|NA|TRBJ1-1|NA
TGTGCCAGCTATTCTGTCTCAAGCTACACTGAAGCTTTCTTT
CASYSVSSYTEAFF
>TRBV5-1|few|TRBJ2-2|TRBD1
TGCGCCAGCAGCAGGGGACAGGGAACTACCGGGGAGCTGTTTTTT
CASSRGQGTTGELFF
>TRBV9|NA|TRBJ1-3|TRBD1
TGTGCCAGCAGCCCTTCCGGGACAGCTGGAAACACCATATATTTT
CASSPSGTAGNTIYF
>TRBV28|few|TRBJ2-2|NA
TGTGCCACCCAAGGGCCGAACACCGGGGAGCTGTTTTTT
CATQGPNTGELFF
>TRBV6-5|few|TRBJ1-5|NA
TGTGCCAGCAGTTACGCCGGGCATAGCAATCAGCCCCAGCATTTT
CASSYAGHSNQPQHF
>TRBV6-4|NA|TRBJ2-7|TRBD1
TGTGCCAGCAGTGACAGTGGGACAGGGGATTACGAGCAGTACTTC
CASSDSGTGDYEQYF
>TRBV6-1|few|TRBJ1-1|NA
TGTGCCAGCTACGGGACAAAGAACACTGAAGCTTTCTTT
CASYGTKNTEAFF
>TRBV29-1|NA|TRBJ1-1|NA
TGCAGCGCTTGGAGCTTCACTGAAGCTTTCTTT
CSAWSFTEAFF
>TRBV27|NA|TRBJ2-2|NA
TGTGCCAGCAGGAGCGGGCGGACCACCGGGGAGCTGTTTTTT
CASRSGRTTGELFF
>TRBV28|NA|TRBJ1-2|TRBD1
TGTGCCAGCATGACGACAGGGGAGGACTATGGCTACACCTTC
CASMTTGEDYGYTF
>TRBV6-5|few|TRBJ2-7|TRBD2
TGTGCCAGCAGTTACTCGACCGGGAGGAACTACGAGCAGTACTTC
CASSYSTGRNYEQYF
>TRBV6-2/TRBV6-3|NA|TRBJ1-2|NA
TGTGCCAGCAGCCCTCGGGGGGTAAGGGGCTACACCTTC
CASSPRGVRGYTF
>TRBV28|NA|TRBJ2-7|TRBD1
TGTGCCAGCAGTTTAACAATTGGGACAGGGAGCGCCTCCTACGAGCAGTACTTC
CASSLTIGTGSASYEQYF
>TRBV11-2|NA|TRBJ1-5|NA
TGTGCCAGCAGCCCTTCCCGTAATCAGCCCCAGCATTTT
CASSPSRNQPQHF
>TRBV19|few|TRBJ2-2|NA
TGTGCCAGTAGTACGTTGCAGACCGGGGAGCTGTTTTTT
CASSTLQTGELFF
>TRBV6-2/TRBV6-3|few|TRBJ1-5|NA
TGTGCCAGCACCCTAGGTAGCAATCAGCCCCAGCATTTT
CASTLGSNQPQHF
>TRBV15|NA|TRBJ2-1|TRBD1
TGTGCCACCAGTACGCCCGTGCAGGGGGAGAACAATGAGCAGTTCTTC
CATSTPVQGENNEQFF
>TRBV6-2/TRBV6-3|NA|TRBJ2-2|NA
TGTGCCAGCAGTTACCCCGTGACCGGGGAGCTGTTTTTT
CASSYPVTGELFF
>TRBV19|few|TRBJ2-3|NA
TGTGCCAGTAGTCTGAGTGGAGATACGCAGTATTTT
CASSLSGDTQYF
>TRBV15|NA|TRBJ2-7|TRBD2
TGTGCCACCAGCAGATCGCTAGCGGGAATAACCTACGAGCAGTACTTC
CATSRSLAGITYEQYF
>TRBV5-1|few|TRBJ1-5|NA
TGCGCCAGCAGCTTCGGACTGGAGAATCAGCCCCAGCATTTT
CASSFGLENQPQHF
>TRBV12-5|few|TRBJ1-2|NA
TGTGCTAGTGGCCCAGGGACTGCCCATGGCTACACCTTC
CASGPGTAHGYTF